This is a list of T cell receptor beta chains from one sample in a study of beta chain features in type 1 diabetes. The protocol was immunoSEQ multiplex PCR, while the TCRdb copy is restricted to in-frame clones and leaves out a portion. In the table there are 100,000 to 150,000 clones, roughly 17% of which are singletons. Sequencing was carried out using central memory CD4+ T cells from blood. All receptors come from a man in his late teens or twenties with type 1 diabetes. Both conserved end residues are part of each CDR3. D genes are given only for firm matches. Rows give clone size only sometimes, using once, few, many, or a class for an expanded clone.

TRBV29-1	TRBJ2-7	NA	TRBD2	TGCAGCGTTCTTCTCGGGACTAGCGGATACGAGCAGTACTTC	CSVLLGTSGYEQYF
TRBV7-2	TRBJ2-2	NA	NA	TGTGCCAGCGGGGGTAGCGGAAACACCGGGGAGCTGTTTTTT	CASGGSGNTGELFF
TRBV15	TRBJ1-4	NA	TRBD1	TGTGCCACCAGCAGAGTGACAGGGGCCGCCGAAAAACTGTTTTTT	CATSRVTGAAEKLFF
TRBV6-1	TRBJ2-7	NA	TRBD2	TGTGCCAGCAGATGGGGGGGGGACTACGAGCAGTACTTC	CASRWGGDYEQYF
TRBV30	TRBJ2-5	NA	NA	TGTGCCTGGAGCCGTGCGTTCCAAGAGACCCAGTACTTC	CAWSRAFQETQYF
TRBV19	TRBJ1-2	NA	NA	TGTGCCAGTTCCAGGGGATTCGGTAATCTCTATGGCTACACCTTC	CASSRGFGNLYGYTF
TRBV30	TRBJ2-7	NA	NA	TGTGCCTGCGGGACTCCTTACGAGCAGTACTTC	CACGTPYEQYF
TRBV7-2	TRBJ1-5	few	NA	TGTGCCAGCAGCTTAACGGGCAATCAGCCCCAGCATTTT	CASSLTGNQPQHF
TRBV27	TRBJ1-2	few	NA	TGTGCCAGCAGTTTAACCACAGACGGAGCGGGTGGCTACACCTTC	CASSLTTDGAGGYTF
TRBV27	TRBJ2-1	few	TRBD1	TGTGCCAGCAGTTTAACAGGGGGCTTGGGAAAGGGGAATGAGCAGTTCTTC	CASSLTGGLGKGNEQFF
TRBV10-3	TRBJ2-5	NA	TRBD1	TGTGCCATCAGAAATACAGGGGGCTGGGAGACCCAGTACTTC	CAIRNTGGWETQYF